Each of the 10 T cell receptor beta chains below was sequenced from the same sample in a study of neoadjuvant anti-PD-1 for oral cavity cancer (dated by TCRdb to the early 2020s). Read against the paper, the sample's time point label means: after neoadjuvant nivolumab, at surgical resection. Library construction relied on the immunoSEQ multiplex PCR assay. Drawn from immuneACCESS, this table holds only the in-frame rearrangements with V and J called that TCRdb kept. Clones are partly lost; checked studies trace under half to an unresolved V gene and leave the rest unexplained. Counted in this sample were about 42,000 clones; about three quarters of them appeared once. Clones ranked in the top ten supply more than 4% of the sample. This sample comprised PBMCs, obtained after nivolumab (anti-PD-1) treatment. These receptors all come from a person aged 35-80 years with oral cavity squamous cell carcinoma.

The rearrangement links TRBV27 to TRBJ2-7; 7 bases match TRBD1. Germline V gene data show CDR1 as MNHEY and CDR2 as SMNVEV (reference sequence). The CDR3 length is 15 residues. The V segment lost 4 bases and the J segment 2 bases; nucleotides outside the gene matches: 8. The CDR3 spells CASSSGQATTYEQYF. CDR3 nucleotide sequence: TGTGCCAGCAGTTCCGGACAGGCTACAACCTACGAGCAGTACTTC.

This chain links TRBV28 with TRBJ1-5; D call uncertain. The germline V gene encodes CDR1 MDHEN and CDR2 SYDVKM. This CDR3 has 14 amino acids. V lost 2 bases to trimming and J lost 4 bases, with 9 bases between them. CDR3 in DNA: TGTGCCAGCAGTTTAGCCAGTGCAAATCAGCCCCAGCATTTT. This translates into CASSLASANQPQHF.

This chain uses TRBV27 with TRBJ2-7; D is unresolved. Between the trimmed V and J ends, which lost 4 bases and 4 bases, there was a span of 17 bases. This CDR3 spans 15 amino acids. Germline loops: CDR1 MNHEY, CDR2 SMNVEV (reference sequence). The CDR3 spells CASSSHSLVRYEQYF. The CDR3, as DNA: TGTGCCAGCAGTTCCCACTCCCTTGTACGGTACGAGCAGTACTTC.

This clone was picked up a small number of times. The CDR3 coding sequence is TGTGCCAGCAGTCGGGATTTCCGTAATTCACCCCTCCACTTT. Translation: CASSRDFRNSPLHF. The rearrangement joins TRBV2 to TRBJ1-6; D is ambiguous. V was cut by 5 bases and J by 6 bases, with 11 bases left in between. CDR1 and CDR2 (germline): SNHLY, FYNNEI. CDR3 length equals 14 residues. Full variable domain (rest looked up from reference TRBV2 and TRBJ1-6): EPEVTQTPSHQVTQMGQEVILRCVPISNHLYFYWYRQILGQKVEFLVSFYNNEISEKSEIFDDQFSVERPDGSNFTLKIRSTKLEDSAMYFCASSRDFRNSPLHFGNGTRLTVT.

The chain combines TRBV10-1 with TRBJ1-6; TRBD1 is a possible D gene (6 bases). The germline gives CDR1 WNHNN, CDR2 SYGVQD (reference sequence). The CDR3 covers 17 residues. Trimming left V 0 bases short and J 7 bases short, with 16 bases between. The CDR3 DNA is TGCGCCAGCAGTGAGTCGGTCGGGGACACATTCAATTCACCCCTCCACTTT. Its protein is CASSESVGDTFNSPLHF.

J is TRBJ2-3 and V is TRBV28; D unclear. The V gene lost 3 bases and the J gene lost 1 base, with 8 bases spanning the gap. The CDR3 runs 14 residues. Germline CDR1 and CDR2: MDHEN and SYDVKM. The chain's CDR3 is CASSFYSRTDTQYF. CDR3 bases: TGTGCCAGCAGTTTTTACTCGCGCACAGATACGCAGTATTTT.

This clone was observed a single time. The rearrangement uses TRBV6-5 and TRBJ1-1; maybe TRBD1 (6 bases). This CDR3 has 12 residues. Trimming cost V 5 bases and J 3 bases, with 7 bases left between them. The germline V gene encodes CDR1 MNHEY and CDR2 SVGAGI. The CDR3 region has the DNA TGTGCCAGCAGTCCAGGGGACACTGAAGCTTTCTTT. It translates to CASSPGDTEAFF.

The genes are TRBV29-1 and TRBJ1-2; D is unresolved. Trimming pared 7 bases from V and 3 bases from J, leaving 12 bases between. Germline V lookup: CDR1 SQVTM, CDR2 ANQGSEA. The CDR3 contains 12 residues. As DNA, the CDR3 is TGCAGCGGGCACGACAACGACTATGGCTACACCTTC. Its protein is CSGHDNDYGYTF.

The chain uses TRBV15 and TRBJ2-1, with D unresolved. CDR3 size: 14 residues. Germline assignment: CDR1 LNHNV and CDR2 YYDKDF (reference sequence). V was clipped by 0 bases and J by 5 bases, with 8 bases between them. The CDR3 sequence is CATSRDGGNNEQFF. The CDR3 DNA sequence: TGTGCCACCAGCAGAGATGGCGGAAACAATGAGCAGTTCTTC.

This clone was seen a single time. The chain recombines TRBV10-3 with TRBJ2-7; 10 bases agree with TRBD1. The CDR3 loop spans 13 amino acids. V lost 9 bases and J lost 5; bases outside the gene matches: 7. Germline lookup yields CDR1 ENHRY and CDR2 SYGVKD. The CDR3 coding sequence is TGTGCCATTCGGGACAGGGGAACCCACGAGCAGTACTTC. Amino acids: CAIRDRGTHEQYF.